Included here is one T cell receptor beta chain sequence, with context. Antigen: not known. Each donor's status was that of a healthy bone marrow donor. Vbeta (60) and Jbeta (13) primers were used in the PCR. Original handling: It was a later analysis that counted 83 million or so unique TCR beta chains, of which roughly 11 million were shared. TCRdb's table, derived via immunoSEQ multiplex PCR, lists solely in-frame clones and lacks some. V, J and clone size reflect that table, while D and trimming were determined from the DNA. Here the sample spans about 90,000 clones, about 81% being singletons. These data are taken from a study of cytomegalovirus exposure and HLA in healthy donors. Study outcomes and limitations: The likely explanation for a cluster of highly shared sequence variants was sequencing artifact. The classifier reportedly diagnosed cytomegalovirus status with high sensitivity and specificity.

Trimming at V came to 5 bases and at J to 5 bases, leaving 5 bases not matched to a gene. CDR1 is MNHEY, CDR2 SMNVEV, per germline (reference sequence). This CDR3 contains 15 residues. The source of this sequence is a man between 18 and 29 years old in good health and CMV-seronegative. The sequenced sample was PBMCs. This chain links TRBV27 with TRBJ2-1; 11 nucleotides match TRBD2. Here the CDR3 DNA reads TGTGCCAGCAGTCCCGGGACTAGCGGACACAATGAGCAGTTCTTC. Amino acids: CASSPGTSGHNEQFF.